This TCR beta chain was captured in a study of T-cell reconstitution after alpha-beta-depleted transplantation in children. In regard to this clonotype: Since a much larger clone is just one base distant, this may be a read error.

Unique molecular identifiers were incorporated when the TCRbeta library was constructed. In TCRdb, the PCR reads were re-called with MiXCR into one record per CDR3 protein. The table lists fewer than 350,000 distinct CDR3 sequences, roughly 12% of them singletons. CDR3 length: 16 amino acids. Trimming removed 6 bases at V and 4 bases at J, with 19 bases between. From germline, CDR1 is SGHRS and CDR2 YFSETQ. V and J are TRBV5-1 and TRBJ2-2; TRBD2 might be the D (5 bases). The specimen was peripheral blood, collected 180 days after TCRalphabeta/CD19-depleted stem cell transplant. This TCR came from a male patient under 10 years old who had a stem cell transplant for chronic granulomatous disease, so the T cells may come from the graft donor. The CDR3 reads CASTKSDFPSTGELFF. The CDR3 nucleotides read TGCGCCAGCACCAAGTCGGACTTCCCTTCCACCGGGGAGCTGTTTTTT. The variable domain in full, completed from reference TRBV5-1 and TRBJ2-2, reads KAGVTQTPRYLIKTRGQQVTLSCSPISGHRSVSWYQQTPGQGLQFLFEYFSETQRNKGNFPGRFSGRQFSNSRSEMNVSTLELGDSALYLCASTKSDFPSTGELFFGEGSRLTVL.